Listed here are 20 T cell receptor beta chains from one sample, sequenced in a study of blood T cell repertoires in COVID-19. Clones were sequenced by immunoSEQ multiplex PCR, and TCRdb holds only the in-frame ones, with some missing. The sample records a few hundred thousand clones, 80% to 90% being singletons. Sequencing was done on a sample of peripheral blood. These receptors all stem from an older woman with acute or convalescent COVID-19.

The count of this clone is one. The rearrangement uses TRBV6-5 and TRBJ1-1, with a tentative D call TRBD1 (5 bases). CDR1 and CDR2 (germline): MNHEY, SVGAGI. The V gene lost 10 bases and the J gene lost 3 bases, with 15 bases spanning the gap. CDR3 size: 13 residues. DNA of the CDR3: TGTGCCACACGTAGGGAGGGGTACACTGAAGCTTTCTTT. The encoded protein is CATRREGYTEAFF.

This rearrangement joins TRBV2 to TRBJ2-2, with 11 bases that match TRBD2. Germline lookup yields CDR1 SNHLY and CDR2 FYNNEI. Unmatched junction bases numbered 7, after V lost 6 bases and J lost 4 bases. This CDR3 region has 16 residues. CDR3 sequence: CASRLLGLAGTGELFF. In nucleotides, the CDR3 is TGTGCCAGCAGGCTATTAGGACTAGCGGGCACCGGGGAGCTGTTTTTT.

J is TRBJ2-1 and V is TRBV4-1; tentatively, D is TRBD2 (5 bases). Trimming removed 2 bases at V and 9 bases at J, with 17 bases between. The CDR3 consists of 15 residues. Germline lookup yields CDR1 MGHRA and CDR2 YSYEKL. The CDR3 nucleotides are TGCGCCAGCAGCCAATCCGCCCCAATAGGAGGTGAGCAGTTCTTC. This encodes CASSQSAPIGGEQFF.

This clone was seen once. The rearrangement links TRBV3-1 (or the pseudogene TRBV3-2) to TRBJ1-2, with 7 bases that match TRBD1. The CDR3 covers 14 residues. Per germline, CDR1 LGHDT and CDR2 YNNKEL (reference sequence). V lost 2 bases, J lost 5 bases, and 5 bases stayed unmatched. In nucleotides, the CDR3 is TGTGCCAGCAGCCAACGAGGGACAGTTTATGGCTACACCTTC. Translated: CASSQRGTVYGYTF.

The chain links TRBV5-4 to TRBJ1-2, with 10 nucleotides matching TRBD1. The CDR3 extends over 16 amino acids. V was pared by 3 bases and J by 4 bases, with 9 bases of the junction left unmatched. Per the germline V gene, CDR1 is SGHNT and CDR2 is YYREEE (reference sequence). This chain's CDR3 is CASSSPGQGLSYGYTF. The CDR3 coding sequence is TGTGCCAGCAGCTCCCCGGGACAGGGGCTTAGCTATGGCTACACCTTC.

DNA of the CDR3: TGTGCCAGCAGCCCCGACAGGGGGTGGGAAAAACTGTTTTTT. It encodes CASSPDRGWEKLFF. J is TRBJ1-4 and V is TRBV11-2; 9 bases fit TRBD1. Germline V gene data show CDR1 as SGHAT and CDR2 as FQNNGV. V lost 5 bases to trimming and J lost 8 bases; unmatched junction nucleotides: 6. The CDR3 runs 14 residues.

The chain has TRBV11-1 and TRBJ1-1; 9 bases are a match to TRBD1. There are 13 residues in the CDR3. With V trimmed by 3 bases and J by 8 bases, 4 bases remained unmatched. Germline V gene data show CDR1 as SGHAT and CDR2 as FQDESV (reference sequence). The CDR3 nucleotides read TGTGCCAGCAGCTTCCACAGGGGGCCAGAAGCTTTCTTT. Its translation is CASSFHRGPEAFF.

CDR3 sequence (DNA): TGTGCCAGCAGTCGCCGACAGGAAACGGGTACTGAAGCTTTCTTT. Translation: CASSRRQETGTEAFF. The J gene is TRBJ1-1, the V gene TRBV2; weak D call: TRBD1 (6 bases). This CDR3 spans 15 amino acids. The V gene lost 5 bases and the J gene lost 5 bases, with 18 bases spanning the gap. Germline values: CDR1 SNHLY, CDR2 FYNNEI.

This clone appeared a single time. This chain connects TRBV28 to TRBJ1-5, with 9 bases aligning to TRBD1. This CDR3 has 14 residues. Germline assignment: CDR1 MDHEN and CDR2 SYDVKM. After removal of 6 bases from V and 5 bases from J, the junction contained 5 bases not matched to a gene. Here the CDR3 reads CASRSGTGYQPQHF. DNA of the CDR3: TGTGCCAGCAGGTCCGGGACAGGGTATCAGCCCCAGCATTTT.

This clone came up a few times. This chain joins TRBV5-1 and TRBJ2-5; TRBD2 matches 7 bases. V lost 0 bases to trimming and J lost 3 bases; unmatched junction nucleotides: 11. The germline V gene has CDR1 SGHRS and CDR2 YFSETQ. This CDR3 region has 17 residues. CDR3 bases: TGCGCCAGCAGCTTGGTGCCCCCGGGAAGCGGGGAAGAGACCCAGTACTTC. Amino acids: CASSLVPPGSGEETQYF.

The V and J genes are TRBV2 and TRBJ2-7; tentatively, D is TRBD2 (6 bases). The CDR3 totals 12 residues. The V end was cut by 10 bases, the J end by 6 bases, with 16 bases between. Germline V gene lookup returns CDR1 SNHLY and CDR2 FYNNEI. The CDR3 is CATGWGVVEQYF. The DNA for the CDR3 is TGTGCCACCGGGTGGGGGGTAGTCGAGCAGTACTTC.

This chain links TRBV30 with TRBJ1-2, with D hard to call. Trimming pared 0 bases from V and 8 bases from J, leaving 13 bases between. The CDR3 has 13 residues. The germline gives CDR1 GTSNPN, CDR2 SVGIG (reference sequence). As DNA, the CDR3 is TGTGCCTGGAGTGTACAAGTAGGAGGAGGCTACACCTTC. It codes for CAWSVQVGGGYTF.

The V call is TRBV11-2, the J call TRBJ2-1; 7 positions agree with TRBD2. The germline CDR1 and CDR2 sequences are SGHAT and FQNNGV. The V gene end was trimmed by 6 bases and the J gene end by 3 bases; junction bases not matched to a gene: 2. The CDR3 length is 13 residues. The CDR3 loop reads CASSRTSYNEQFF. The CDR3 DNA is TGTGCCAGCAGTCGGACTAGCTACAATGAGCAGTTCTTC.

The chain couples TRBV19 to TRBJ1-3; no clear D. V lost 5 bases and J lost 0, with 11 bases in between. The CDR3 is made up of 15 amino acids. Germline CDR1 reads LNHDA; CDR2 reads SQIVND (reference sequence). CDR3 DNA: TGTGCCAGTAGTCTTGCTGACTACTCTGGAAACACCATATATTTT. Translation gives CASSLADYSGNTIYF.

This clone was observed many times. The rearrangement uses TRBV2 and TRBJ2-1; 8 nucleotides align to TRBD2. Germline V gene sequence: CDR1 SNHLY, CDR2 FYNNEI. This CDR3 has 15 amino acids. J gave up 4 bases and V 6 bases, and 8 bases lay outside the gene matches. The CDR3 nucleotides are TGTGCCAGCAGGGTTTCGAGCGGGGGTTACAATGAGCAGTTCTTC. Protein sequence: CASRVSSGGYNEQFF.

This chain uses TRBV18 with TRBJ1-1; TRBD1 aligns across 7 bases. The CDR3 spans 18 residues. Germline loops: CDR1 KGHSH, CDR2 LQKENI. The trim removed 6 bases at V and 1 base at J, leaving 17 bases unmatched. This CDR3 reads CASSLIRGSGRENTEAFF. Here the CDR3 DNA reads TGTGCCAGCTCGCTGATCAGGGGGTCGGGAAGGGAGAACACTGAAGCTTTCTTT.

The rearrangement links TRBV6-5 to TRBJ1-2; the D is unclear. The V and J ends lost 6 bases and 6 bases respectively, with 14 bases between them. Germline assignment: CDR1 MNHEY and CDR2 SVGAGI. The CDR3 contains 13 residues. This CDR3 is CASREVNTDGYTF. The CDR3 bases are TGTGCCAGCAGAGAGGTAAACACGGATGGCTACACCTTC.

J is TRBJ1-1 and V is TRBV6-2 or TRBV6-3; the D gene is possibly TRBD1 (5 bases). The germline V and J ends were trimmed by 6 bases and 5 bases, with 10 bases remaining between them. Per the germline V gene, CDR1 is MNHEY and CDR2 is SVGEGT. The CDR3 extends over 12 amino acids. The CDR3 DNA follows: TGTGCCAGCAGCACGGGGGGGACTGAAGCTTTCTTT. The encoded protein is CASSTGGTEAFF.

The chain couples TRBV27 to TRBJ2-1; D perhaps matches TRBD1 (5 bases). The CDR3 has 11 amino acids. CDR1 is MNHEY, CDR2 SMNVEV, per germline (reference sequence). Trimming took 3 bases from V and 10 from J, leaving 7 bases between them. The CDR3 sequence: CASSFGQEQFF. CDR3 DNA: TGTGCCAGCAGTTTCGGACAAGAGCAGTTCTTC.

The chain uses TRBV4-1 and TRBJ1-2, with D unclear. V lost 1 base, J lost 4 bases, and 13 bases lay in between. CDR3 length: 15 residues. The germline CDR1 and CDR2 sequences are MGHRA and YSYEKL. The CDR3 reads CASSQAPQYFYGYTF. In DNA form, the CDR3 reads TGCGCCAGCAGCCAAGCCCCCCAGTATTTCTATGGCTACACCTTC.